This T cell receptor (beta chain) was recovered during a study of T cell responses to AZD1222 COVID-19 vaccine. Overall study results and limits: Spike-specific TCR breadth and depth rose after two AZD1222 doses.

Turning to this clone: Its antigen is not identified.

Profiling relied on immunoSEQ multiplex PCR, and the TCRdb table lists in-frame clones only, not all of them. In the table there are 130,000 to 150,000 clones, under 95% of which are singletons. Trimming stripped 7 bases from V and 4 bases from J, with 22 bases between. Germline CDR1 and CDR2: LNHDA and SQIVND (reference sequence). The CDR3 runs 17 residues. The V gene is TRBV19, the J gene TRBJ2-2; D is ambiguous. The source is an adult in good health. This sample comprised peripheral blood, obtained on day 0 of AZD1222 vaccination. The CDR3 sequence: CASTHGPKNHLTGELFF. The DNA of the CDR3 is TGTGCCAGTACCCACGGACCCAAGAACCACCTCACCGGGGAGCTGTTTTTT.